Sequencing of this T cell receptor beta chain was carried out in a study of T cell changes during pregnancy in multiple sclerosis. Germline V CDR1 and CDR2: KGHSH, LQKENI. Trimming cost V 3 bases and J 2 bases; bases outside gene matches: 7. CDR3 size: 17 residues. Assay used: immunoSEQ multiplex PCR; TCRdb lists only in-frame clones, some missing. The data show about 100,000 clones, with 92% seen just once and less than 2% held by the top ten. This receptor was obtained from a female donor with multiple sclerosis, enrolled in a pregnancy study. Sequencing used peripheral blood, obtained after pregnancy. The rearrangement uses TRBV18 and TRBJ2-6, with 7 bases lining up with TRBD1. This chain's CDR3 is CASSPSPTGTGANVLTF. CDR3 DNA sequence: TGTGCCAGCTCACCCTCCCCGACAGGGACTGGGGCCAACGTCCTGACTTTC.